Shown below are 12 T cell receptor beta chains from a single sample sequenced in a study of blood T cell repertoires in COVID-19. Clones were read by immunoSEQ multiplex PCR, and TCRdb kept only the in-frame ones, dropping some. The data show some 99,000 clones, with around 84% seen just once and over 10% held by the top ten. Sequencing was done on a sample of peripheral blood. The receptors shown here come from a woman aged 60 to 75 in a cohort sampled during active or convalescent COVID-19.

The CDR3 DNA reads as TGCGCCAGCAGCTTTTCCGGGACCTACGAGCAGTACTTC. Amino acid sequence: CASSFSGTYEQYF. The genes are TRBV5-1 and TRBJ2-7; D is perhaps TRBD2 (5 bases). CDR3 length equals 13 residues. Between the trimmed V and J ends, which lost 2 bases and 2 bases, there was a span of 8 bases. Germline-derived CDR1 and CDR2 are SGHRS and YFSETQ. Drawing the rest from reference TRBV5-1 and TRBJ2-7, the complete variable domain is KAGVTQTPRYLIKTRGQQVTLSCSPISGHRSVSWYQQTPGQGLQFLFEYFSETQRNKGNFPGRFSGRQFSNSRSEMNVSTLELGDSALYLCASSFSGTYEQYFGPGTRLTVT.

The chain recombines TRBV19 with TRBJ1-5; possible D gene TRBD1, 5 bases. V lost 5 bases, J lost 3 bases, and 11 bases lay in between. Per the germline V gene, CDR1 is LNHDA and CDR2 is SQIVND (reference sequence). The CDR3 has 14 residues. CDR3 DNA sequence: TGTGCCAGTAGTCCGGGACTTACCAATCAGCCCCAGCATTTT. Translating it yields CASSPGLTNQPQHF. Filled out from reference TRBV19 and TRBJ1-5, the complete variable domain reads DGGITQSPKYLFRKEGQNVTLSCEQNLNHDAMYWYRQDPGQGLRLIYYSQIVNDFQKGDIAEGYSVSREKKESFPLTVTSAQKNPTAFYLCASSPGLTNQPQHFGDGTRLSIL.

The chain uses TRBV20-1 and TRBJ2-1; 8 nucleotides match TRBD2. Trimming at V came to 6 bases and at J to 10 bases, leaving 17 bases not matched to a gene. The germline CDR1 and CDR2 sequences are DFQATT and SNEGSKA (reference sequence). This CDR3 has 15 amino acids. The CDR3 region has the DNA TGCAGTGCCAGTTCGGGACTAGGGCCCGAGAGGGAGCAGTTCTTC. It codes for CSASSGLGPEREQFF.

The chain uses TRBV5-1 and TRBJ2-2, with 11 bases that match TRBD2. CDR1 SGHRS and CDR2 YFSETQ come from the germline V gene. The V and J ends lost 3 bases and 4 bases, in that order; junction bases with no gene match: 8. The CDR3 is made up of 17 amino acids. The CDR3, as DNA: TGCGCCAGCAGCTCCACGGGACTAGCGGCGCCCACCGGGGAGCTGTTTTTT. Protein sequence: CASSSTGLAAPTGELFF. Based on the CDR3 plus reference TRBV5-1 and TRBJ2-2, the full variable domain is KAGVTQTPRYLIKTRGQQVTLSCSPISGHRSVSWYQQTPGQGLQFLFEYFSETQRNKGNFPGRFSGRQFSNSRSEMNVSTLELGDSALYLCASSSTGLAAPTGELFFGEGSRLTVL.

The chain couples TRBV6-5 to TRBJ2-7; TRBD1 matches at 7 bases. V shed 5 bases and J 5 bases; nucleotides not matched to a gene: 6. The CDR3 consists of 13 residues. The germline V gene has CDR1 MNHEY and CDR2 SVGAGI. CDR3 sequence reads: CASSLTGSHEQYF. The CDR3 coding sequence is TGTGCCAGCAGTCTGACAGGGTCCCACGAGCAGTACTTC.

The V and J genes are TRBV29-1 and TRBJ2-1; D is unclear. CDR1 is SQVTM and CDR2 is ANQGSEA in the germline V gene. This CDR3 is 12 amino acids long. With 2 bases removed from V and 7 bases from J, the gap between germline ends came to 9 bases. The CDR3 protein is CSVERARNEQFF. The CDR3 region has the DNA TGCAGCGTTGAACGAGCGAGGAATGAGCAGTTCTTC.

This clone occurred a few times. The rearrangement links TRBV6-6 to TRBJ1-1; 9 nucleotides agree with TRBD1. This CDR3 comprises 16 residues. V trimming: 2 bases; J trimming: 0 bases; junction bases outside the gene matches: 4. Germline assignment: CDR1 MNHNY and CDR2 SVGAGI (reference sequence). CDR3 region: CASSYPGTGLNTEAFF. The CDR3 bases are TGTGCCAGCAGTTACCCTGGGACAGGGCTGAACACTGAAGCTTTCTTT.

DNA of the CDR3: TGTGCCAGCAGCTCGACAGGGGGCATATATGGCTACACCTTC. Residues: CASSSTGGIYGYTF. The V gene is TRBV11-2, the J gene TRBJ1-2, with 10 bases that match TRBD1. V gave up 4 bases and J gave up 5 bases; unmatched junction bases: 4. Germline assignment: CDR1 SGHAT and CDR2 FQNNGV. The CDR3 is 14 residues long.

The chain uses TRBV5-1 and TRBJ2-3, with TRBD1 matching over 7 bases. Germline lookup yields CDR1 SGHRS and CDR2 YFSETQ. V shed 6 bases, J shed 6 bases, and the junction held 4 bases outside the gene matches. The CDR3 extends over 12 amino acids. CDR3 in amino acids: CASMKGADTQYF. In nucleotides, the CDR3 is TGCGCCAGCATGAAGGGGGCGGATACGCAGTATTTT.

This rearrangement joins TRBV25-1 to TRBJ1-2, with 9 bases matching TRBD1. The CDR3 contains 14 residues. CDR1 and CDR2 (germline): MGHDK, SYGVNS. V lost 6 bases, J lost 8 bases, and 10 bases stayed unmatched. The CDR3 sequence: CASRDPWDRDGYTF. The DNA for the CDR3 is TGTGCCAGCAGGGATCCATGGGACAGGGACGGCTACACCTTC.

The chain employs TRBV11-3 and TRBJ2-1; 11 bases fit TRBD2. The germline CDR1 and CDR2 sequences are SGHNT and YENEEA. The CDR3 sequence is 15 residues long. Trimming at V came to 1 base and at J to 6 bases, leaving 2 bases not matched to a gene. This CDR3 reads CASSLATSGTNEQFF. DNA for the CDR3: TGTGCCAGCAGCTTAGCGACTAGCGGGACCAATGAGCAGTTCTTC.

The J gene is TRBJ2-3, the V gene TRBV5-1; the D gene is possibly TRBD1 (5 bases). The CDR3 consists of 14 residues. CDR1 SGHRS and CDR2 YFSETQ come from the germline V gene. The ends were cut back, 0 bases at V and 7 bases at J, with 12 bases in the middle. The CDR3 region is CASSLDEGVNTQYF. The DNA for the CDR3 is TGCGCCAGCAGCTTGGACGAAGGGGTGAATACGCAGTATTTT.